Each of the 23 T cell receptor beta chains below was sequenced from the same sample in a study of vaccination effects on CD4 cells after COVID-19. Prior to sequencing, the ViraFEST assay stimulated PBMC with viral peptide pools, which expanded the antigen-specific CD4+ T cells. Scientists isolated CD4+ T cells after a roughly ten-day culture period ended. Antigens for these TCRs are unknown. Using immunoSEQ multiplex PCR, the repertoire was profiled, and TCRdb retains in-frame clones only, with some absent. This sample has tens of thousands of clones, with roughly 80% found just once. The sample was CD4+ T cells from PBMCs cultured with HCoV-229E spike peptides, taken before COVID-19 vaccination. The receptors were sampled from a human donor who received a COVID-19 vaccine.

The V and J genes are TRBV2 and TRBJ1-4; D is uncertain. The CDR3 consists of 15 residues. The V gene lost 4 bases and the J gene lost 4 bases, with 13 bases spanning the gap. CDR1 and CDR2 from the germline V gene are SNHLY and FYNNEI. DNA for the CDR3: TGTGCCAGCAGTGCTTACACAGTCGGTAATGAAAAACTGTTTTTT. Translating it yields CASSAYTVGNEKLFF. Full variable domain (missing parts from reference TRBV2 and TRBJ1-4): EPEVTQTPSHQVTQMGQEVILRCVPISNHLYFYWYRQILGQKVEFLVSFYNNEISEKSEIFDDQFSVERPDGSNFTLKIRSTKLEDSAMYFCASSAYTVGNEKLFFGSGTQLSVL.

The chain has TRBV6-6 and TRBJ1-5; tentatively, D is TRBD1 (5 bases). Germline CDR1 is MNHNY and CDR2 is SVGAGI (reference sequence). V lost 7 bases and J 4 bases, leaving 11 bases between the germline ends. The length of the CDR3 is 13 residues. In DNA form, the CDR3 reads TGTGCCAGCACGGGCGGGGGGAATCAGCCCCAGCATTTT. It codes for CASTGGGNQPQHF.

This chain links TRBV2 with TRBJ1-2, with 8 nucleotides matching TRBD1. The CDR3 sequence is 13 residues long. The junction had 1 base not matched to a gene; V was cut back by 2 bases and J by 5 bases. Germline CDR1 SNHLY, CDR2 FYNNEI. CDR3 loop: CASSEQGAYGYTF. As DNA, the CDR3 is TGTGCCAGCAGTGAACAGGGGGCGTATGGCTACACCTTC.

This CDR3 reads CASSQGLAAQETQYF. CDR3 bases: TGTGCCAGCAGCCAGGGACTAGCGGCTCAAGAGACCCAGTACTTC. The chain uses TRBV7-3 and TRBJ2-5; TRBD2 aligns across 11 bases. CDR1 and CDR2 from the germline V gene are SGHTA and FQGTGA. With V trimmed by 5 bases and J by 2 bases, 4 bases remained unmatched. This CDR3 is built from 15 residues.

CDR3 sequence: CATSETGAITDTQYF. The CDR3 coding sequence is TGTGCCACCAGTGAAACGGGAGCGATCACAGATACGCAGTATTTT. The chain carries TRBV24-1 and TRBJ2-3; D may be TRBD2 (6 bases). CDR1 and CDR2 (germline): KGHDR, SFDVKD. Trimming left V 4 bases short and J 2 bases short, with 12 bases between. The length of the CDR3 is 15 residues.

The V call is TRBV18, the J call TRBJ1-1; 12 bases are shared with TRBD1. V lost 2 bases, J lost 1 base, and 8 bases stayed unmatched. This CDR3 has 18 amino acids. Per germline, CDR1 KGHSH and CDR2 LQKENI. CDR3 in amino acids: CASSPSGTGGAGNTEAFF. CDR3 DNA: TGTGCCAGCTCACCATCCGGGACAGGGGGCGCCGGGAACACTGAAGCTTTCTTT.

V gene TRBV2 combines with J gene TRBJ1-5; 9 bases are a match to TRBD1. The trim removed 6 bases at V and 6 bases at J, leaving 3 bases unmatched. Germline CDR1 reads SNHLY; CDR2 reads FYNNEI. The CDR3 extends over 13 amino acids. The CDR3 DNA reads TGTGCCAGCAGACAGGGGGCGAGTCAGCCCCAGCATTTT. This translates into CASRQGASQPQHF. Full variable domain (missing parts from reference TRBV2 and TRBJ1-5): EPEVTQTPSHQVTQMGQEVILRCVPISNHLYFYWYRQILGQKVEFLVSFYNNEISEKSEIFDDQFSVERPDGSNFTLKIRSTKLEDSAMYFCASRQGASQPQHFGDGTRLSIL.

This chain links TRBV6-4 with TRBJ2-3; D is unclear. Trimming took 4 bases from V and 1 from J, leaving 12 bases between them. The CDR3 sequence is 15 residues long. Germline values: CDR1 MRHNA, CDR2 SNTAGT. The CDR3 DNA reads TGTGCCAGCAGTGGGACGTGGGGTGGCACAGATACGCAGTATTTT. Its translation is CASSGTWGGTDTQYF.

V is TRBV7-2 and J is TRBJ1-5, with D possibly being TRBD1 (5 bases). From germline, CDR1 is SGHTA and CDR2 FQGNSA. The length of the CDR3 is 15 residues. V lost 6 bases and J lost 0, with 12 bases in between. The CDR3 DNA reads TGTGCCAGCAGTCGACGGGGGGGTAGCAATCAGCCCCAGCATTTT. This sequence encodes CASSRRGGSNQPQHF.

The chain uses TRBV6-1 and TRBJ2-3, with TRBD2 matching over 12 bases. J was trimmed by 5 bases and V by 2 bases; bases with no gene match: 11. The V gene's germline CDR1 is MNHNS and CDR2 SASEGT. There are 18 residues in the CDR3. The chain's CDR3 is CASSELILAGGPKDTQYF. In nucleotides, the CDR3 is TGTGCCAGCAGTGAACTCATTCTAGCGGGGGGGCCAAAAGATACGCAGTATTTT.

This clone was found a few times. V is TRBV6-5 and J is TRBJ1-6, with TRBD1 as a possible D gene (6 bases). Between the trimmed V and J ends, which lost 5 bases and 8 bases, there was a span of 13 bases. Germline V lookup: CDR1 MNHEY, CDR2 SVGAGI. The CDR3 runs to 14 residues. The CDR3 sequence is CASSLRGADSPLHF. In DNA form, the CDR3 reads TGTGCCAGCAGTCTTCGGGGGGCTGATTCACCCCTCCACTTT.

The J gene is TRBJ1-5, the V gene TRBV28; D is uncertain. V was pared by 1 base and J by 1 base, with 14 bases between. The CDR3 is made up of 17 amino acids. Germline-derived CDR1 and CDR2 are MDHEN and SYDVKM. The CDR3 DNA reads TGTGCCAGCAGTTTATTCGTCGGGGTCGGGAGCAATCAGCCCCAGCATTTT. Translation gives CASSLFVGVGSNQPQHF.

This clone was seen more than once but under ten times. This sequence joins TRBV28 and TRBJ1-5; D gene unclear. The CDR3 has 12 amino acids. Germline CDR1 and CDR2: MDHEN and SYDVKM. Trimming removed 8 bases at V and 2 bases at J, with 7 bases between. CDR3 bases: TGTGCCAGCTGGAAGGGCAATCAGCCCCAGCATTTT. Translation: CASWKGNQPQHF.

The rearrangement links TRBV12-5 to TRBJ2-5; TRBD1 matches 7 bases. CDR3 length: 14 residues. V lost 7 bases to trimming and J lost 2 bases; unmatched junction nucleotides: 7. Germline V lookup: CDR1 LGHNT, CDR2 FRNRAP. The CDR3: CASARDSPQETQYF. The CDR3 coding sequence is TGTGCTAGTGCCAGGGACAGCCCGCAAGAGACCCAGTACTTC.

The chain employs TRBV30 and TRBJ1-4; the D is unclear. Germline values: CDR1 GTSNPN, CDR2 SVGIG (reference sequence). Trimming stripped 0 bases from V and 0 bases from J, with 17 bases between. The CDR3 has 18 amino acids. The CDR3 bases are TGTGCCTGGAGTGTAATCCGAGACTTCCCTTCAACTAATGAAAAACTGTTTTTT. It translates to CAWSVIRDFPSTNEKLFF.

This chain joins TRBV12-3 or TRBV12-4 and TRBJ2-1, with D possibly TRBD2 on 6 matching bases. Between the trimmed V and J ends, which lost 5 bases and 6 bases, there was a span of 11 bases. This CDR3 contains 13 residues. This CDR3 reads CASSAGMSNEQFF. The CDR3 DNA reads TGTGCCAGCAGTGCGGGGATGTCCAATGAGCAGTTCTTC.

This CDR3 is CATSPGGTNTGELFF. The CDR3, as DNA: TGTGCCACCAGTCCGGGGGGGACGAACACCGGGGAGCTGTTTTTT. The rearrangement uses TRBV24-1 and TRBJ2-2, with 8 bases that match TRBD2. The germline V gene has CDR1 KGHDR and CDR2 SFDVKD. V shed 6 bases and J 0 bases; nucleotides not matched to a gene: 2. The CDR3 contains 15 residues.

This clone was seen only once. This sequence joins TRBV19 and TRBJ1-1; possibly TRBD1 for D (6 bases). V was clipped by 6 bases and J by 1 base, with 12 bases between them. The CDR3 contains 14 residues. Germline CDR1 reads LNHDA; CDR2 reads SQIVND (reference sequence). The CDR3 region has the DNA TGTGCCAGTAGCCTATACAGGGAGAACACTGAAGCTTTCTTT. It encodes CASSLYRENTEAFF.

This clone was detected only once. The rearrangement uses TRBV29-1 and TRBJ2-5; 10 nucleotides agree with TRBD2. The CDR3 totals 15 residues. V trimming: 4 bases; J trimming: 2 bases; junction bases outside the gene matches: 7. Germline assignment: CDR1 SQVTM and CDR2 ANQGSEA. The CDR3 here is CSVVDSGGPQETQYF. The CDR3 bases are TGCAGCGTTGTTGATAGCGGGGGGCCACAAGAGACCCAGTACTTC.

The V call is TRBV14, the J call TRBJ2-1; the D gene is possibly TRBD2 (6 bases). CDR1 and CDR2 (germline): SGHDN, FVKESK. The CDR3 has 17 amino acids. Trimming pared 6 bases from V and 9 bases from J, leaving 27 bases between. The CDR3 sequence: CASSHRPVSGYQGEQFF. CDR3 DNA sequence: TGTGCCAGCAGTCATCGTCCGGTTAGCGGATACCAGGGTGAGCAGTTCTTC.

This chain uses TRBV7-2 with TRBJ2-7; TRBD1 matches 7 bases. Germline V lookup: CDR1 SGHTA, CDR2 FQGNSA. Trimming at V came to 6 bases and at J to 3 bases, leaving 14 bases not matched to a gene. This CDR3 region has 16 residues. CDR3 amino acids: CASSLLLDRRGYEQYV. For the CDR3, the DNA is TGTGCCAGCAGTCTCCTCTTGGACAGGAGAGGCTACGAGCAGTACGTC.

This rearrangement joins TRBV5-6 to TRBJ1-5; TRBD1 agrees at 7 bases. V gave up 1 base and J gave up 6 bases; unmatched junction bases: 13. CDR3 length equals 17 residues. In germline, CDR1 is SGHDT, CDR2 YYEEEE. The CDR3 sequence: CASSLYREGARSQPQHF. DNA for the CDR3: TGTGCCAGCAGCTTGTATCGGGAGGGGGCGAGATCTCAGCCCCAGCATTTT. The variable domain in full, with the rest retrieved from reference TRBV5-6 and TRBJ1-5, is DAGVTQSPTHLIKTRGQQVTLRCSPKSGHDTVSWYQQALGQGPQFIFQYYEEEERQRGNFPDRFSGHQFPNYSSELNVNALLLGDSALYLCASSLYREGARSQPQHFGDGTRLSIL.

The table lists this clone with a few counts. V usage is TRBV3-1 (or the pseudogene TRBV3-2) and J usage is TRBJ1-2, with 10 bases fitting TRBD1. CDR3 length: 14 residues. Losses at the gene ends were 4 bases for V and 6 bases for J; bases not matched to a gene: 5. Germline lookup yields CDR1 LGHDT and CDR2 YNNKEL (reference sequence). CDR3 region: CASSLRTGGHGYTF. The CDR3 coding sequence is TGTGCCAGCAGCCTACGGACAGGGGGACATGGCTACACCTTC.